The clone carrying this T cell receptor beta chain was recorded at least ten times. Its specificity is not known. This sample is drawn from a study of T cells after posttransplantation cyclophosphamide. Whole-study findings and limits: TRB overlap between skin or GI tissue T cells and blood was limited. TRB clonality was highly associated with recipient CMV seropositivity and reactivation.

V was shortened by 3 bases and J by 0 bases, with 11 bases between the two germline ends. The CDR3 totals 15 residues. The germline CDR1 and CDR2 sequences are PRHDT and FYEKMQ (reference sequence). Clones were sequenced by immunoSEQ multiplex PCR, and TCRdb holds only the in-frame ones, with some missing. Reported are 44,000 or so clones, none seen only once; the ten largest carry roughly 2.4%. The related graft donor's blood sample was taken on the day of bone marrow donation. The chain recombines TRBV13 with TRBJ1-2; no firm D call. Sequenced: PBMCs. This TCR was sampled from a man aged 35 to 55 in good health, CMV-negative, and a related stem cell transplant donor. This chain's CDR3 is CASSFRRRSNYGYTF. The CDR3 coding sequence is TGTGCCAGCAGCTTCAGAAGGCGGTCTAACTATGGCTACACCTTC.